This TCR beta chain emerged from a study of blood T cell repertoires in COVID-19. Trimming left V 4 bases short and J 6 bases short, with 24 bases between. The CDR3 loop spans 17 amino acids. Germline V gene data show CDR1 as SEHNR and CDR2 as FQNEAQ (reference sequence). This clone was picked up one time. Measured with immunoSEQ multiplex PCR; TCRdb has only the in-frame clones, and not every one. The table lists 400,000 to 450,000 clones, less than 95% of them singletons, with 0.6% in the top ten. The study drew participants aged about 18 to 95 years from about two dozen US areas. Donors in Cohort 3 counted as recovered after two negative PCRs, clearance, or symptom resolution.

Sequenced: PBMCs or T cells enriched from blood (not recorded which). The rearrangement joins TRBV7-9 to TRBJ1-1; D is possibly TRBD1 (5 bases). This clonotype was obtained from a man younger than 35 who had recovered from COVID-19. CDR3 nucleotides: TGTGCCAGCAGCTCACCTACCCCAGGGTCCATCCGACCTGAAGCTTTCTTT. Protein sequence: CASSSPTPGSIRPEAFF.